A single T cell receptor (beta chain) is shown here with its context. Its target is not known. These data are taken from a study of PD-1 blockade in classical Hodgkin lymphoma. Profiled with immunoSEQ multiplex PCR; TCRdb holds only in-frame clones, not every one. Of under 130,000 clones in the sample, approximately 89% were seen once. As for time point: cycle 4 day 1 (C4D1), after around six weeks of nivolumab. With no exception, relapse followed autologous stem cell transplantation in all patients, and brentuximab vedotin exposure varied. The CDR3 is made up of 14 amino acids. The germline V and J ends were trimmed by 3 bases and 4 bases, with 14 bases remaining between them. Germline assignment: CDR1 SGHRS and CDR2 YFSETQ. General study findings and limits: Complete responders' diversity at baseline resembled that of newly diagnosed patients. In CD4+ cells, TCR diversity went up significantly by C4D1, but in CD8+ cells it did not.

The material was peripheral blood mononuclear cells (PBMCs), obtained before the fourth cycle of nivolumab. The chain joins TRBV5-1 to TRBJ2-7; D may be TRBD1 (6 bases). This receptor was taken from a human donor with classical Hodgkin lymphoma. CDR3: CASSSAGAAYEQYF. The CDR3 bases are TGCGCCAGCAGCTCCGCAGGGGCTGCATACGAGCAGTACTTC.